This T cell receptor (beta chain) is from a study of blood T cell repertoires in COVID-19. Turning to the study itself: The samples span acute and convalescent COVID-19 from the United States, Italy and Spain.

The Seattle site enrolled patients during active infection and followed them longitudinally. Study processing details: The assay estimated nucleated cells by amplifying reference gene primers. TCRdb keeps only in-frame clones here, not all; method: immunoSEQ multiplex PCR. V, J and clone size are taken as reported in that table, and D and trimming were inferred from the DNA itself. The sample lists hundreds of thousands of clones, roughly 90% seen once, with more than 9.5% in the top ten. CDR3 size: 16 residues. V lost 1 base, J lost 2 bases, and 12 bases lay in between. Germline V CDR1 and CDR2: SGHKS, YYEKEE (reference sequence).

The J gene is TRBJ1-4, the V gene TRBV5-5; D possibly corresponds to TRBD1 (5 bases). The sample taken for sequencing was peripheral blood. The source of this sequence is a woman aged 25 to 39 with COVID-19, enrolled during active disease. CDR3 in DNA: TGTGCCAGCAGCTTGATGAGGAAGGGGACTAATGAAAAACTGTTTTTT. Its translation: CASSLMRKGTNEKLFF.